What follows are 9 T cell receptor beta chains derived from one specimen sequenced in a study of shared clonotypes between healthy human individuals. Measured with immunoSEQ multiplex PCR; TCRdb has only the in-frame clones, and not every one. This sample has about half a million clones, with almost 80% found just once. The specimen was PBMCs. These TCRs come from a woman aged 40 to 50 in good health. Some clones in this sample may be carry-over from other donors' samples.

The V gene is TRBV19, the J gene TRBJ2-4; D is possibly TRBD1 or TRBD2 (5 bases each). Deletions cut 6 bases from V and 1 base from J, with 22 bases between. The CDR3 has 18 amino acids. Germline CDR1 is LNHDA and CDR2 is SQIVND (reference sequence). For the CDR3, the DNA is TGTGCCAGTAGCGCTCCCTGGGGGTTCGGGGATGCCAAAAACATTCAGTACTTC. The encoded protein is CASSAPWGFGDAKNIQYF.

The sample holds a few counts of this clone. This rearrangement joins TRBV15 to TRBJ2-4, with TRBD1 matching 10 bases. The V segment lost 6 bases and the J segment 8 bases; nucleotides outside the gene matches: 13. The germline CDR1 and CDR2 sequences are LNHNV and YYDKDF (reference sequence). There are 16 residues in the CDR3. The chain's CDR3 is CATSPFAGQGTDIQYF. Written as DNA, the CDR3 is TGTGCCACCAGTCCTTTTGCGGGACAGGGGACGGACATTCAGTACTTC.

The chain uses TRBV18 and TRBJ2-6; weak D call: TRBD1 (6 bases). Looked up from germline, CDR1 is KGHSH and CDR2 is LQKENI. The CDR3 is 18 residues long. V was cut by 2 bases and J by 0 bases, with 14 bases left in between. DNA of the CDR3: TGTGCCAGCTCACCATTTAAGTTAGGGGGCTCTGGGGCCAACGTCCTGACTTTC. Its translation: CASSPFKLGGSGANVLTF. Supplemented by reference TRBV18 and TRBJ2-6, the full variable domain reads NAGVMQNPRHLVRRRGQEARLRCSPMKGHSHVYWYRQLPEEGLKFMVYLQKENIIDESGMPKERFSAEFPKEGPSILRIQQVVRGDSAAYFCASSPFKLGGSGANVLTFGAGSRLTVL.

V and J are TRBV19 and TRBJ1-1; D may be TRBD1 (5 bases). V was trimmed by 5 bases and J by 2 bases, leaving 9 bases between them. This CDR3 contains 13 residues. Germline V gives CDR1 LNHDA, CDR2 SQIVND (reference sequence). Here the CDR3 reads CASSETVNTEAFF. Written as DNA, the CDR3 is TGTGCCAGTAGTGAGACAGTCAACACTGAAGCTTTCTTT.

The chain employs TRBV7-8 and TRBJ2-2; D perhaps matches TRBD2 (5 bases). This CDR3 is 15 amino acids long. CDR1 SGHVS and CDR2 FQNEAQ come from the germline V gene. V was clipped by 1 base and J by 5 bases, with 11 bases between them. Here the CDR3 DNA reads TGTGCCAGCAGCTTAGGAAAAACTAGGACCGGGGAGCTGTTTTTT. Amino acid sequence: CASSLGKTRTGELFF.

The CDR3 region has the DNA TGTGCCAGCAGCCTCGACAGTTTCTATGGCTACACCTTC. Its protein product is CASSLDSFYGYTF. The J gene is TRBJ1-2, the V gene TRBV11-1, with D possibly TRBD1 on 5 matching bases. This CDR3 region has 13 residues. The V and J ends lost 5 bases and 4 bases respectively, with 11 bases between them. The germline V gene has CDR1 SGHAT and CDR2 FQDESV (reference sequence).

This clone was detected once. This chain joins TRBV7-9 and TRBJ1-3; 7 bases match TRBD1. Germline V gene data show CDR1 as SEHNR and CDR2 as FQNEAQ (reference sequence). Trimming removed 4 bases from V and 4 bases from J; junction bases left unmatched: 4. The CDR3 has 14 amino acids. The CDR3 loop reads CASSSDRTGNTIYF. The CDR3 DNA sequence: TGTGCCAGCAGCTCGGACAGGACGGGAAACACCATATATTTT.

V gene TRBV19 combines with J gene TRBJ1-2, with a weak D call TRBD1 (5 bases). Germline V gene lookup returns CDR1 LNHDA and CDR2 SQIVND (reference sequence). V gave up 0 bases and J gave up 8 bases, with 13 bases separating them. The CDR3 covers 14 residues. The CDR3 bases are TGTGCCAGTAGTATAGATCAGGGTTTCGACGGCTACACCTTC. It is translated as CASSIDQGFDGYTF.

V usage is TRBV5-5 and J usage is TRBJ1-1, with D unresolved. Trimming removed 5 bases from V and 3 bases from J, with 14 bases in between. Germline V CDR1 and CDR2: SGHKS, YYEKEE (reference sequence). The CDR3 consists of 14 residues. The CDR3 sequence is CASSRAGRDTEAFF. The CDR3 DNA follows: TGTGCCAGCAGTAGGGCGGGAAGGGACACTGAAGCTTTCTTT.